The source of this T cell receptor beta chain is a study of T cell responses to AZD1222 COVID-19 vaccine. Remarks on this clone: What it recognizes is unknown.

The germline CDR1 and CDR2 sequences are SQVTM and ANQGSEA. This CDR3 comprises 13 residues. Deletions cut 4 bases from V and 3 bases from J, with 10 bases between. Whole-study results and caveats: The study found Spike-specific TCR breadth and depth rose after two AZD1222 doses.

The analysis combined second doses at about 4 or about 12 weeks. Clones were read by immunoSEQ multiplex PCR, and TCRdb kept only the in-frame ones, dropping some. The sample gives roughly 130,000 clones, 80% to 95% of which show up once; approximately 4.3% is in the top ten. This TCR derives from an adult who received the AZD1222 COVID-19 vaccine. The sample here was peripheral blood, taken 28 days after the second AZD1222 dose. The rearrangement uses TRBV29-1 and TRBJ1-5, with D possibly being TRBD1 (5 bases). The CDR3 DNA sequence: TGCAGCGTTGCTCGGGACTACAATCAGCCCCAGCATTTT. Translated: CSVARDYNQPQHF. The variable domain in full, with the rest retrieved from reference TRBV29-1 and TRBJ1-5, is SAVISQKPSRDICQRGTSLTIQCQVDSQVTMMFWYRQQPGQSLTLIATANQGSEATYESGFVIDKFPISRPNLTFSTLTVSNMSPEDSSIYLCSVARDYNQPQHFGDGTRLSIL.